Presented here are 20 T cell receptor beta chains from one specimen sequenced in a study of cytomegalovirus exposure and HLA in healthy donors. Using immunoSEQ multiplex PCR, the repertoire was profiled, and TCRdb retains in-frame clones only, with some absent. This table holds some 170,000 clones, around nine tenths found once. The sequenced material came from PBMCs. These TCRs come from a woman in her 30s in good health and CMV-seronegative.

The V and J genes are TRBV7-6 and TRBJ2-5; 10 nucleotides align to TRBD2. This CDR3 comprises 16 residues. The ends lost 2 bases at V and 0 bases at J; junction bases unmatched: 3. Looked up from germline, CDR1 is SGHVS and CDR2 is FNYEAQ. In DNA, the CDR3 is TGTGCCAGCAGCTTAATGACTAGCGGGTACCAAGAGACCCAGTACTTC. Amino acids: CASSLMTSGYQETQYF.

This chain uses TRBV19 with TRBJ1-5; D perhaps matches TRBD1 (6 bases). This CDR3 spans 16 amino acids. Between the trimmed V and J ends, which lost 2 bases and 0 bases, there was a span of 11 bases. Per the germline V gene, CDR1 is LNHDA and CDR2 is SQIVND (reference sequence). CDR3 sequence (DNA): TGTGCCAGTAGTATAAGGGACACTCCTAGCAATCAGCCCCAGCATTTT. Encoded protein: CASSIRDTPSNQPQHF.

The chain combines TRBV18 with TRBJ1-3, with unresolved D. The CDR3 consists of 16 residues. The germline V gene has CDR1 KGHSH and CDR2 LQKENI. Trimming removed 1 base at V and 0 bases at J, with 10 bases between. CDR3 bases: TGTGCCAGCTCACCACTCAGCGGCAGCTCTGGAAACACCATATATTTT. Protein product: CASSPLSGSSGNTIYF.

The rearrangement joins TRBV15 to TRBJ2-3; 8 bases are shared with TRBD1. The CDR3 contains 19 residues. The trim removed 3 bases at V and 2 bases at J, leaving 16 bases unmatched. Germline-derived CDR1 and CDR2 are LNHNV and YYDKDF (reference sequence). The CDR3 DNA sequence: TGTGCCACCAGCAGGGATTGGACAGGGCTGAGACAGGACACAGATACGCAGTATTTT. Translated, it gives CATSRDWTGLRQDTDTQYF.

The chain has TRBV7-9 and TRBJ1-1; tentative D call: TRBD1 (6 bases). The CDR3 contains 15 residues. The V end lost 4 bases, the J end lost 1 base, and 13 bases lay between the germline ends. Germline CDR1 SEHNR, CDR2 FQNEAQ (reference sequence). The CDR3 reads CASSSPPGQNTEAFF. The CDR3 nucleotides are TGTGCCAGCAGCTCACCCCCGGGACAGAACACTGAAGCTTTCTTT. Drawing the rest from reference TRBV7-9 and TRBJ1-1, the complete variable domain is DTGVSQNPRHKITKRGQNVTFRCDPISEHNRLYWYRQTLGQGPEFLTYFQNEAQLEKSRLLSDRFSAERPKGSFSTLEIQRTEQGDSAMYLCASSSPPGQNTEAFFGQGTRLTVV.

This clone occurred once. The rearrangement links TRBV7-2 to TRBJ2-3; D possibly corresponds to TRBD2 (6 bases). CDR3 length: 16 amino acids. V was pared by 6 bases and J by 2 bases, with 18 bases between. Germline V gene sequence: CDR1 SGHTA, CDR2 FQGNSA. In nucleotides, the CDR3 is TGTGCCAGCAGATGGAGGGCCCGGACCCTCACAGATACGCAGTATTTT. Protein sequence: CASRWRARTLTDTQYF.

This chain uses TRBV5-6 with TRBJ1-2; no reliable D call. CDR1 is SGHDT, CDR2 YYEEEE, per germline. The CDR3 length is 14 residues. Trimming stripped 0 bases from V and 1 base from J, with 7 bases between. CDR3 sequence: CASSLGQINYGYTF. In DNA form, the CDR3 reads TGTGCCAGCAGCTTGGGGCAGATTAACTATGGCTACACCTTC.

The chain has TRBV29-1 and TRBJ1-1; D may be TRBD1 (5 bases). In germline, CDR1 is SQVTM, CDR2 ANQGSEA. This CDR3 comprises 11 residues. Trimming stripped 7 bases from V and 4 bases from J, with 10 bases between. This CDR3 is CSGGGATEAFF. The CDR3 DNA follows: TGCAGCGGGGGAGGGGCCACTGAAGCTTTCTTT.

The V call is TRBV7-6, the J call TRBJ2-7, with TRBD2 identical over 11 bases. The CDR3 length is 14 residues. With 3 bases clipped from V and 3 bases from J, the junction kept 1 base outside the gene matches. The germline V gene has CDR1 SGHVS and CDR2 FNYEAQ. The CDR3 protein is CASSLGLADYEQYF. In DNA, the CDR3 is TGTGCCAGCAGCTTGGGACTAGCGGACTACGAGCAGTACTTC.

The chain employs TRBV6-8 and TRBJ2-2; D is perhaps TRBD2 (6 bases). CDR1 is MNHGY and CDR2 is SAAAGT in the germline V gene. The CDR3 is 14 amino acids. CDR3 sequence (DNA): TGTGCATCACGGCGGGGCCGGGATACCGGGGAGCTGTTTTTT. Protein: CASRRGRDTGELFF.

The rearrangement uses TRBV2 and TRBJ2-3, with 11 bases matching TRBD2. CDR1 and CDR2 from the germline V gene are SNHLY and FYNNEI. V lost 5 bases, J lost 8 bases, and 21 bases stayed unmatched. The CDR3 runs 19 residues. CDR3 nucleotides: TGTGCCAGCAGTCGCCACGAACCGACTAGCGGGGAAGTTCTGGGTACGCAGTATTTT. The encoded protein is CASSRHEPTSGEVLGTQYF.

The gene calls are TRBV6-5 and TRBJ2-1; 7 bases are shared with TRBD2. J gave up 4 bases and V 5 bases, and 8 bases lay outside the gene matches. CDR1 and CDR2 from the germline V gene are MNHEY and SVGAGI. The CDR3 has 15 amino acids. CDR3 in amino acids: CASSGGGGVYNEQFF. In nucleotides, the CDR3 is TGTGCCAGCAGTGGCGGCGGGGGAGTATACAATGAGCAGTTCTTC.

The sample holds a few counts of this clone. V is TRBV15 and J is TRBJ1-5; D call uncertain. Trimming removed 1 base at V and 3 bases at J, with 10 bases between. Germline V lookup: CDR1 LNHNV, CDR2 YYDKDF (reference sequence). The CDR3 contains 15 residues. DNA for the CDR3: TGTGCCACCAGCAGAGGGGCGGGGAACAATCAGCCCCAGCATTTT. It translates to CATSRGAGNNQPQHF.

The rearrangement links TRBV6-6 to TRBJ2-5; the D gene is possibly TRBD2 (6 bases). Deletions cut 2 bases from V and 5 bases from J, with 18 bases between. Germline V CDR1 and CDR2: MNHNY, SVGAGI (reference sequence). The length of the CDR3 is 16 residues. The CDR3 loop is CASSYPFAGTDETQYF. The CDR3 bases are TGTGCCAGCAGTTACCCTTTTGCGGGGACTGACGAGACCCAGTACTTC.

The sample holds one count of this clone. The chain uses TRBV4-1 and TRBJ1-2; 8 bases map to TRBD1. V dropped 4 bases and J dropped 2; count of bases not matched to a gene: 6. The CDR3 length is 15 residues. Germline V gene sequence: CDR1 MGHRA, CDR2 YSYEKL. In nucleotides, the CDR3 is TGCGCCAGCAGCCCGGACAGGGATGAAAACTATGGCTACACCTTC. Amino acids: CASSPDRDENYGYTF.

V usage is TRBV7-8 and J usage is TRBJ2-3; 13 bases are a match to TRBD2. V shed 3 bases and J 4 bases; nucleotides not matched to a gene: 4. This CDR3 is 16 amino acids long. CDR1 SGHVS and CDR2 FQNEAQ come from the germline V gene. For the CDR3, the DNA is TGTGCCAGCAGCTTTCGGACTAGCGGGGGTGCAGATACGCAGTATTTT. As protein: CASSFRTSGGADTQYF.

This clone showed up just once. The rearrangement joins TRBV7-9 to TRBJ1-2; 7 nucleotides align to TRBD1. J lost 0 bases, V lost 7 bases, and 14 bases had no gene match. Per the germline V gene, CDR1 is SEHNR and CDR2 is FQNEAQ (reference sequence). The CDR3 is made up of 17 amino acids. CDR3 bases: TGTGCCAGCAACGGAAGATCGGGACAGCTTCCTAACTATGGCTACACCTTC. Its protein is CASNGRSGQLPNYGYTF.

The chain recombines TRBV4-2 with TRBJ1-2; 8 nucleotides agree with TRBD1. From germline, CDR1 is LGHNA and CDR2 YNFKEQ. The CDR3 is 12 amino acids. With V trimmed by 4 bases and J by 14 bases, 9 bases remained unmatched. The chain's CDR3 is CASSRVTGGETF. DNA of the CDR3: TGTGCCAGCAGCCGGGTAACAGGGGGTGAAACCTTC.

The CDR3 sequence: CASSSREVGNEQFF. CDR3 DNA: TGTGCCAGCAGTAGCAGGGAAGTTGGAAATGAGCAGTTCTTC. V gene TRBV6-1 combines with J gene TRBJ2-1, with D tentatively TRBD1 (5 bases). V lost 5 bases and J 7 bases, leaving 15 bases between the germline ends. From germline, CDR1 is MNHNS and CDR2 SASEGT. This CDR3 region has 14 residues.

This clone was found once. The CDR3 reads CASSLTGGRHTEAFF. In nucleotides, the CDR3 is TGCGCCAGCAGCTTGACGGGGGGACGCCACACTGAAGCTTTCTTT. The rearrangement uses TRBV5-1 and TRBJ1-1; possibly TRBD1 for D (5 bases). The CDR3 length is 15 residues. Looked up from germline, CDR1 is SGHRS and CDR2 is YFSETQ. Trimming pared 1 base from V and 3 bases from J, leaving 13 bases between.